The 15 T cell receptor beta chains given below trace back to one sample, sequenced in a study of regulatory T cells in long-lasting Graves disease (dated by TCRdb to the early 2020s). Read against the paper, the sample's time point label means: newly diagnosed GD, antithyroid drugs for less than 3 months. RNA was extracted from PBMCs in TRIzol for both TCR sequencing and RNA sequencing. The library was made by multiplex PCR. TCRdb lists the instrument as Illumina HiSeq 4000. TCR beta libraries were built with iRepertoire HTBI primers and Arm-PCR amplification of CDR3 regions. TCRdb trimmed public reads at Q25 via fastp, called clones via MiXCR and kept in-frame beta chains. Each entry is one CDR3 protein sequence, shown with its most common DNA and genes. Recorded for this sample are about 300,000 distinct CDR3 sequences; 15% to 20% of them occurred a single time. The leading ten clones occupy about 39% of the sample.

The input for sequencing was peripheral blood mononuclear cells (PBMCs), taken at new diagnosis, from a patient treated with antithyroid drugs. These receptor sequences come from a female donor with Graves disease.

This clonotype has more than one count but fewer than ten. Germline is not matched at one junction end, which may reflect a read error. The rearrangement links TRBV11-3 to TRBJ2-4; D possibly matches TRBD1 or TRBD2 (5 bases each). The length of the CDR3 is 14 residues. Germline values: CDR1 SGHNT, CDR2 YENEEA. CDR3 DNA sequence: TGTGCCAGCAGCCTGGGGGACCATAGAGGTGTACGGAACTTC. Amino acids: CASSLGDHRGVRNF.

This clonotype showed up many times. A junction end diverges from the germline sequence, so it may reflect a read error. This chain joins TRBV6-2 or TRBV6-3 and TRBJ2-6, with D possibly being TRBD1 (7 bases). The CDR3 contains 17 residues. Per the germline V gene, CDR1 is MNHEY and CDR2 is SVGEGT. The CDR3 DNA reads as TGTGCCAGCAGCTACTTCAGGGGGGCGCCTGGGGCCAACGTCCTGACTTTC. Translation: CASSYFRGAPGANVLTF.

With regard to this clonotype: This likely comes from a read error, as the CDR3 has no conserved phenylalanine or tryptophan at its end. The V call is TRBV12-3 or TRBV12-4, the J call TRBJ2-1; D perhaps matches TRBD2 (6 bases). The CDR3 has 13 amino acids. Deletions cut 8 bases from V and 5 bases from J, with 13 bases between. CDR3 loop: CASWRGRDNEQFS. In DNA form, the CDR3 reads TGTGCCAGCTGGAGGGGACGAGACAATGAGCAGTTCTCC.

This clonotype was observed many times. The chain's CDR3 is CASSRVRGGSYEQYF. The CDR3 DNA is TGTGCCAGCAGCAGGGTCCGGGGCGGCTCCTACGAGCAGTACTTC. V is TRBV7-9 and J is TRBJ2-7; D could derive from TRBD1 or TRBD2 (5 bases each). Trimming took off 5 bases at V and 0 bases at J, with 14 bases between the two ends. Germline V gene lookup returns CDR1 SEHNR and CDR2 FQNEAQ (reference sequence). CDR3 size: 15 residues. Full variable domain (missing parts from reference TRBV7-9 and TRBJ2-7): DTGVSQNPRHKITKRGQNVTFRCDPISEHNRLYWYRQTLGQGPEFLTYFQNEAQLEKSRLLSDRFSAERPKGSFSTLEIQRTEQGDSAMYLCASSRVRGGSYEQYFGPGTRLTVT.

V is TRBV24-1 and J is TRBJ2-7; D may be TRBD1 (6 bases). V lost 8 bases and J 0 bases, leaving 7 bases between the germline ends. CDR1 KGHDR and CDR2 SFDVKD come from the germline V gene. The CDR3 contains 12 residues. This CDR3 reads CATMDSSYEQYF. As DNA, the CDR3 is TGTGCCACCATGGACAGCTCCTACGAGCAGTACTTC.

This clonotype was seen repeatedly, ten times or more. The rearrangement joins TRBV5-1 to TRBJ1-6; D is undetermined. The V end was cut by 3 bases, the J end by 4 bases, with 8 bases between. CDR1 SGHRS and CDR2 YFSETQ come from the germline V gene. The CDR3 runs 14 residues. In DNA, the CDR3 is TGCGCCAGCAGCTACGGACGGTATAATTCACCCCTCCACTTT. Residues: CASSYGRYNSPLHF.

This clonotype was seen ten or more times. The gene calls are TRBV30 and TRBJ2-3; D unclear. The germline V gene encodes CDR1 GTSNPN and CDR2 SVGIG (reference sequence). V lost 0 bases, J lost 2 bases, and 9 bases lay in between. The CDR3 is 14 residues long. Written as DNA, the CDR3 is TGTGCCTGGAGTGTACGGAGTAACACAGATACGCAGTATTTT. Amino acids: CAWSVRSNTDTQYF.

On this clonotype: This may be a read error: a much more frequent sequence differs by one nucleotide. The chain is built from TRBV28 and TRBJ1-4, with unresolved D. The CDR3 spans 13 residues. Germline-derived CDR1 and CDR2 are MDHEN and SYDVKM. The CDR3 nucleotides read TGCGCCAGCAAGGCGGCGGGCGATTCACCCCCCCACTTT. Encoded protein: CASKAAGDSPPHF.

This clonotype was picked up a small number of times. The chain employs TRBV7-9 and TRBJ2-5; 9 positions match TRBD1. CDR3 length equals 22 residues. V lost 5 bases to trimming and J lost 5 bases; unmatched junction nucleotides: 30. Germline values: CDR1 SEHNR, CDR2 FQNEAQ (reference sequence). The CDR3 DNA reads TGTGCCAGCAGCCCCTGGAAAGCTTCGACCCGGTCCGGGACAGGGCGAATGGAGACCCAGTACTTC. This codes for CASSPWKASTRSGTGRMETQYF. The full variable domain, its missing parts supplied by reference TRBV7-9 and TRBJ2-5, is DTGVSQNPRHKITKRGQNVTFRCDPISEHNRLYWYRQTLGQGPEFLTYFQNEAQLEKSRLLSDRFSAERPKGSFSTLEIQRTEQGDSAMYLCASSPWKASTRSGTGRMETQYFGPGTRLLVL.

This clonotype was detected many times. CDR3 sequence: CASRRAMNTEAFF. DNA for the CDR3: TGTGCCAGCAGAAGGGCGATGAACACTGAAGCTTTCTTT. The chain uses TRBV6-1 and TRBJ1-1; D gene uncertain. Between the trimmed V and J ends, which lost 6 bases and 0 bases, there was a span of 8 bases. Germline V gene data show CDR1 as MNHNS and CDR2 as SASEGT. The length of the CDR3 is 13 residues.

The V call is TRBV7-2, the J call TRBJ1-2, with TRBD1 as a possible D gene (5 bases). Per the germline V gene, CDR1 is SGHTA and CDR2 is FQGNSA. V lost 6 bases and J lost 4, with 12 bases in between. The CDR3 runs to 13 residues. CDR3 sequence: CASRPSGGYGYTF. The CDR3 DNA reads TGTGCCAGCAGACCGTCGGGGGGCTATGGCTACACCTTC.

The genes are TRBV7-6 and TRBJ2-7, with 8 bases lining up with TRBD1. The germline gives CDR1 SGHVS, CDR2 FNYEAQ. V shed 4 bases, J shed 1 base, and the junction held 3 bases outside the gene matches. CDR3 size: 14 residues. This CDR3 is CASSSGGRSYEQYF. The DNA of the CDR3 is TGTGCCAGCAGCTCAGGGGGCCGTTCCTACGAGCAGTACTTC.

This clonotype came up many times. The chain employs TRBV24-1 and TRBJ2-2; 8 bases agree with TRBD2. Trimming at V came to 3 bases and at J to 3 bases, leaving 11 bases not matched to a gene. Germline CDR1 is KGHDR and CDR2 is SFDVKD. The CDR3 sequence is 18 residues long. For the CDR3, the DNA is TGTGCCACCAGTGATCTGGGGGGAGCGGGAGCGTACACCGGGGAGCTGTTTTTT. This codes for CATSDLGGAGAYTGELFF.

This clonotype was observed at least ten times. The V call is TRBV27, the J call TRBJ2-7; 10 bases map to TRBD1. The trim removed 5 bases at V and 7 bases at J, leaving 11 bases unmatched. CDR1 is MNHEY, CDR2 SMNVEV, per germline (reference sequence). The CDR3 is made up of 15 amino acids. The chain's CDR3 is CASSNSGTGVEEQYF. The DNA of the CDR3 is TGTGCCAGCAGTAACTCCGGGACAGGGGTAGAGGAGCAGTACTTC.

The genes are TRBV11-2 and TRBJ2-1; D is tentatively TRBD1 or TRBD2 (6 bases each). Germline CDR1 and CDR2: SGHAT and FQNNGV. The V gene lost 3 bases and the J gene lost 9 bases, with 15 bases spanning the gap. This CDR3 spans 14 amino acids. The DNA of the CDR3 is TGTGCCAGCAGCTTTGCCAACAGGGAGGTTGAGCAGTTCTTC. It is translated as CASSFANREVEQFF. The whole variable domain, filled in from reference TRBV11-2 and TRBJ2-1, reads EAGVAQSPRYKIIEKRQSVAFWCNPISGHATLYWYQQILGQGPKLLIQFQNNGVVDDSQLPKDRFSAERLKGVDSTLKIQPAKLEDSAVYLCASSFANREVEQFFGPGTRLTVL.